The 10 T cell receptor beta chains presented below share a single source sample, sequenced in a study of technical replicates of blood from a handful of donors. Profiled with immunoSEQ multiplex PCR; TCRdb holds only in-frame clones, not every one. The sample has some 14,000 clones, about four fifths seen once. Source material: PBMCs. The receptors originated from a human donor in good health.

This chain's CDR3 is CASSLEDRGQDDEQFF. The CDR3 DNA follows: TGCGCCAGCAGCTTGGAAGACAGGGGGCAGGACGATGAGCAGTTCTTC. The gene calls are TRBV5-1 and TRBJ2-1, with 10 bases fitting TRBD1. CDR1 and CDR2 from the germline V gene are SGHRS and YFSETQ. The CDR3 sequence is 16 residues long. With V trimmed by 0 bases and J by 8 bases, 8 bases remained unmatched.

The CDR3 DNA follows: TGTGCCAGCAGCTTAAACCTAGCTGGGGATACGCAGTATTTT. This translates into CASSLNLAGDTQYF. The V and J genes are TRBV7-6 and TRBJ2-3, with D perhaps TRBD2 (5 bases). V was trimmed by 2 bases and J by 6 bases, leaving 12 bases between them. The CDR3 length is 14 residues. Germline V gene sequence: CDR1 SGHVS, CDR2 FNYEAQ. The complete variable domain, with remaining parts taken from reference TRBV7-6 and TRBJ2-3, reads GAGVSQSPRYKVTKRGQDVALRCDPISGHVSLYWYRQALGQGPEFLTYFNYEAQQDKSGLPNDRFSAERPEGSISTLTIQRTEQRDSAMYRCASSLNLAGDTQYFGPGTRLTVL.

The chain recombines TRBV6-5 with TRBJ2-2; TRBD1 matches 8 bases. From germline, CDR1 is MNHEY and CDR2 SVGAGI. With V trimmed by 6 bases and J by 1 base, 4 bases remained unmatched. There are 15 residues in the CDR3. The CDR3 loop reads CASRSGTGNTGELFF. CDR3 coding DNA: TGTGCCAGCAGGTCCGGGACAGGGAACACCGGGGAGCTGTTTTTT.

This CDR3 reads CASSIFTTREGYTGELFF. CDR3 in DNA: TGTGCCAGTAGTATATTCACGACGCGGGAGGGATACACCGGGGAGCTGTTTTTT. This chain connects TRBV19 to TRBJ2-2; 9 bases match TRBD2. Germline lookup yields CDR1 LNHDA and CDR2 SQIVND (reference sequence). Losses at the gene ends were 2 bases for V and 3 bases for J; bases not matched to a gene: 10. The CDR3 totals 18 residues. Filled out from reference TRBV19 and TRBJ2-2, the complete variable domain reads DGGITQSPKYLFRKEGQNVTLSCEQNLNHDAMYWYRQDPGQGLRLIYYSQIVNDFQKGDIAEGYSVSREKKESFPLTVTSAQKNPTAFYLCASSIFTTREGYTGELFFGEGSRLTVL.

The rearrangement uses TRBV29-1 and TRBJ2-7, with TRBD1 as a possible D gene (6 bases). Trimming pared 8 bases from V and 7 bases from J, leaving 18 bases between. The CDR3 totals 12 residues. The germline gives CDR1 SQVTM, CDR2 ANQGSEA. In nucleotides, the CDR3 is TGCAGCACGAAACAGGGTCTGGGGGAGCAGTACTTC. Its translation: CSTKQGLGEQYF.

This clone was seen only once. The chain employs TRBV18 and TRBJ2-6; D is ambiguous. V lost 6 bases and J lost 0, with 9 bases in between. Germline loops: CDR1 KGHSH, CDR2 LQKENI. The CDR3 runs to 15 residues. In DNA, the CDR3 is TGTGCCAGCTCCCCCCAGGTCTCTGGGGCCAACGTCCTGACTTTC. It yields the protein CASSPQVSGANVLTF.

This clone was seen just once. V usage is TRBV27 and J usage is TRBJ2-1; perhaps TRBD2 as D (5 bases). V dropped 2 bases and J dropped 9 bases, with 11 bases sitting between them. CDR1 MNHEY and CDR2 SMNVEV come from the germline V gene (reference sequence). The CDR3 is 13 amino acids. CDR3 coding DNA: TGTGCCAGCAGTTTAGCGATGGGGAGTGAGCAGTTCTTC. Translation gives CASSLAMGSEQFF.

This chain uses TRBV28 with TRBJ2-1, with 9 bases fitting TRBD2. The CDR3 spans 15 residues. J gave up 4 bases and V 6 bases, and 7 bases lay outside the gene matches. In germline, CDR1 is MDHEN, CDR2 SYDVKM. The DNA of the CDR3 is TGTGCCAGCAGACTAGGGACTAGCAAATACAATGAGCAGTTCTTC. It encodes CASRLGTSKYNEQFF.

J is TRBJ2-5 and V is TRBV7-8, with 7 bases aligning to TRBD2. The CDR3 sequence is 15 residues long. The germline V gene has CDR1 SGHVS and CDR2 FQNEAQ. V was clipped by 0 bases and J by 1 base; unmatched bases: 2. CDR3: CASSLAPGGQETQYF. The CDR3 DNA follows: TGTGCCAGCAGCTTAGCGCCGGGGGGCCAAGAGACCCAGTACTTC.

The V gene is TRBV4-1, the J gene TRBJ1-1; 10 nucleotides align to TRBD1. Trimming cost V 2 bases and J 4 bases; bases outside gene matches: 10. The germline V gene has CDR1 MGHRA and CDR2 YSYEKL. The CDR3 length is 17 residues. Here the CDR3 DNA reads TGCGCCAGCAGCCAAATGCCGGGACAGGGGTATGTCACTGAAGCTTTCTTT. Protein: CASSQMPGQGYVTEAFF.